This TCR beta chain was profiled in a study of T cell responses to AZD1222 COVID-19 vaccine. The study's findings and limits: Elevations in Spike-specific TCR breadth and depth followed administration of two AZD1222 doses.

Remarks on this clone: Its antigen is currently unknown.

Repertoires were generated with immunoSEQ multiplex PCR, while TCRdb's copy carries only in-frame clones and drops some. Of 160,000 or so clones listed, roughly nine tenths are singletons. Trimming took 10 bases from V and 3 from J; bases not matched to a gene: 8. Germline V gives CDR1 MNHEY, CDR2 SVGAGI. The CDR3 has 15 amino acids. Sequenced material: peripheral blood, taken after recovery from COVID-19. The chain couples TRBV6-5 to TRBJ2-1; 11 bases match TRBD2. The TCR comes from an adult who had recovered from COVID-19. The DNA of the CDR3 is TGTGCCACCGCGATAGGACTAGCGGGCTACAATGAGCAGTTCTTC. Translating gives CATAIGLAGYNEQFF.